This entry describes one T cell receptor beta chain. The PCR had 60 Vbeta and 13 Jbeta primers. TCRdb's table, derived via immunoSEQ multiplex PCR, lists solely in-frame clones and lacks some. The sample consists of around 120,000 clones, around two thirds of them appearing once. The data originate from a study of cytomegalovirus exposure and HLA in healthy donors. The CDR3 sequence is 17 residues long. Germline assignment: CDR1 SGDLS and CDR2 YYNGEE. Trimming cost V 4 bases and J 2 bases, with 21 bases left between them. This rearrangement joins TRBV9 to TRBJ1-2, with a weak D call TRBD1 (5 bases). Sequences were obtained from PBMCs. The source is a woman in her thirties or forties in good health and CMV-seropositive. CDR3: CASSPHRARGDNYGYTF. Written as DNA, the CDR3 is TGTGCCAGCAGCCCCCATCGCGCCCGGGGGGACAACTATGGCTACACCTTC.